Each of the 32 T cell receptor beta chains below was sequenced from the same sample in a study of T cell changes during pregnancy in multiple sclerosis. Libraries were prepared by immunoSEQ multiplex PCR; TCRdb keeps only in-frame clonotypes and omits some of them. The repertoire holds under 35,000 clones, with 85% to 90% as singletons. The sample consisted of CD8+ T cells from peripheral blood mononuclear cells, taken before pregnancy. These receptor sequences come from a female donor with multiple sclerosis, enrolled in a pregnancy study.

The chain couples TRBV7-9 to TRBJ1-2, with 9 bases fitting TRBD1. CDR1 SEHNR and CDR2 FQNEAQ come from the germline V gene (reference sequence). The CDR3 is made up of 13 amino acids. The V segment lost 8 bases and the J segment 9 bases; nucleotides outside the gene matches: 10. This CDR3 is CASLTEQGARYTF. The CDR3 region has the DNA TGTGCCAGCCTTACCGAACAGGGGGCACGCTACACCTTC.

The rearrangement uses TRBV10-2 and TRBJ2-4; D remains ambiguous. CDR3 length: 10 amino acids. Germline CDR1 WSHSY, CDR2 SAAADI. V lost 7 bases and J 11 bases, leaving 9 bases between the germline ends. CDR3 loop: CASNTPLQYF. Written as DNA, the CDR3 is TGCGCCAGCAACACCCCTCTTCAGTACTTC.

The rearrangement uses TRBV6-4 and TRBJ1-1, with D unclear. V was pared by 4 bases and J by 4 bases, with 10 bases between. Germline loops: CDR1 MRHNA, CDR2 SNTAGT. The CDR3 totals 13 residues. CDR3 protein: CASSVFPRTEAFF. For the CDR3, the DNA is TGTGCCAGCAGTGTCTTCCCCCGCACTGAAGCTTTCTTT.

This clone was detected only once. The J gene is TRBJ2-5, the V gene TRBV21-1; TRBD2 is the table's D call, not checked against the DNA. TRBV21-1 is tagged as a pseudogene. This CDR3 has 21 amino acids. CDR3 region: CASSKEIWRGRQWVSQETQYF. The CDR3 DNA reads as TGTGCCAGCAGCAAAGAAATCTGGCGGGGGCGTCAATGGGTGTCCCAAGAGACCCAGTACTTC.

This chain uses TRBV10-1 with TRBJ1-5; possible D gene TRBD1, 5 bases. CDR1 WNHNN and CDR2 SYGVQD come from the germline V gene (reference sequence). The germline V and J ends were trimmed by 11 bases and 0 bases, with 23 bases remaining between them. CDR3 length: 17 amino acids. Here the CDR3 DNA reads TGCGCCCTGGGGCGGACGCATCACTCATATAGCAATCAGCCCCAGCATTTT. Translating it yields CALGRTHHSYSNQPQHF.

The CDR3 region is CASSLYPRDFIERTEAFF. The CDR3 DNA follows: TGTGCCAGCAGCCTATACCCCCGGGACTTTATTGAGAGGACTGAAGCTTTCTTT. The chain combines TRBV4-2 with TRBJ1-1; TRBD1 is a possible D gene (5 bases). The CDR3 extends over 18 amino acids. V was pared by 4 bases and J by 5 bases, with 26 bases between. Germline CDR1 LGHNA, CDR2 YNFKEQ.

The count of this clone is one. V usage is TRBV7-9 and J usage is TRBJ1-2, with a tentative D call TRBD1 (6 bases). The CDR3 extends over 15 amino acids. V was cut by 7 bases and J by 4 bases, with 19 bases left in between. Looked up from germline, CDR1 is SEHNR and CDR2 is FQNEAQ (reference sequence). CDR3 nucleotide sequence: TGTGCCAGCACCGCCGTGGACAGCGCGGGCTATGGCTACACCTTC. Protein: CASTAVDSAGYGYTF.

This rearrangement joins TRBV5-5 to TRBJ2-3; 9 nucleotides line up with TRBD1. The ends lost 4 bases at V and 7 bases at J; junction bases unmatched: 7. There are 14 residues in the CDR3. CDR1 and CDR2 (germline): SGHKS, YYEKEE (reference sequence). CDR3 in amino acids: CASSRGTGWNTQYF. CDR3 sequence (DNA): TGTGCCAGCAGCCGCGGGACAGGGTGGAATACGCAGTATTTT.

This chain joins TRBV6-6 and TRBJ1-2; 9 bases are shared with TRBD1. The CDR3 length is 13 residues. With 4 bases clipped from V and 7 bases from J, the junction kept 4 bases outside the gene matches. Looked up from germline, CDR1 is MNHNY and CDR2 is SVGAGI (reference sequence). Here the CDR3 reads CASSLGQGGGYTF. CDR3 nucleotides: TGTGCCAGCAGTTTGGGACAGGGAGGTGGCTACACCTTC.

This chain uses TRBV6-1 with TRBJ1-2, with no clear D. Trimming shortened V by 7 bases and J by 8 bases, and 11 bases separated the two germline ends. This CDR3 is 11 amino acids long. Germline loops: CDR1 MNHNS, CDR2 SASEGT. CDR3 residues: CASKDYTGYTF. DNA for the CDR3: TGTGCCAGCAAGGACTATACGGGCTACACCTTC.

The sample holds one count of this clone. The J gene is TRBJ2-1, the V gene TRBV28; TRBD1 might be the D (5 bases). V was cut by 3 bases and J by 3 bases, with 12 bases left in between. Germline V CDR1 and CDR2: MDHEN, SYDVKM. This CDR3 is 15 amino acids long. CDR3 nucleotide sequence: TGTGCCAGCAGTTTTATGGCAGGGATCTACAATGAGCAGTTCTTC. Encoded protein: CASSFMAGIYNEQFF.

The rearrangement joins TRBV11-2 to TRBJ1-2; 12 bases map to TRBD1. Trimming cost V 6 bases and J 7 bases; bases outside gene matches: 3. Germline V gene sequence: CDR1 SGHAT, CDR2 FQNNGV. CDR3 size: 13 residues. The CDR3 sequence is CASSWDRGLGYTF. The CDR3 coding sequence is TGTGCCAGCAGTTGGGACAGGGGGCTTGGCTACACCTTC. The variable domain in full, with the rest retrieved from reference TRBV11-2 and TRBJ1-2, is EAGVAQSPRYKIIEKRQSVAFWCNPISGHATLYWYQQILGQGPKLLIQFQNNGVVDDSQLPKDRFSAERLKGVDSTLKIQPAKLEDSAVYLCASSWDRGLGYTFGSGTRLTVV.

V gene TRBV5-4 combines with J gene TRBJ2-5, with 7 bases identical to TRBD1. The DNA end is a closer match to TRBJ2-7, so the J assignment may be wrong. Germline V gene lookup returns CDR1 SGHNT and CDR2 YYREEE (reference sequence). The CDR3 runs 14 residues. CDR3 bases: TGTGCCAGCAGCGGGGACAGTACGTCCTACGAGCAGTACTTC. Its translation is CASSGDSTSYEQYF.

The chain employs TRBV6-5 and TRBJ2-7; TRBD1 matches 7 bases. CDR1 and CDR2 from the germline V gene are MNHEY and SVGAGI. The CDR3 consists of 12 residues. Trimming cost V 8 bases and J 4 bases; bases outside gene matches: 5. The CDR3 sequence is CASSLQGYEQYF. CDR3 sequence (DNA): TGTGCCAGCTCCCTACAGGGGTACGAGCAGTACTTC.

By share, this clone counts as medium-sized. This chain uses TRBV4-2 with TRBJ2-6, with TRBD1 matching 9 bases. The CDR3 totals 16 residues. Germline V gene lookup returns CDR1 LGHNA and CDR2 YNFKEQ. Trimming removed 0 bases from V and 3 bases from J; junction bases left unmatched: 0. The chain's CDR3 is CASSQEDRGGANVLTF. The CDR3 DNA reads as TGTGCCAGCAGCCAAGAGGACAGGGGTGGGGCCAACGTCCTGACTTTC.

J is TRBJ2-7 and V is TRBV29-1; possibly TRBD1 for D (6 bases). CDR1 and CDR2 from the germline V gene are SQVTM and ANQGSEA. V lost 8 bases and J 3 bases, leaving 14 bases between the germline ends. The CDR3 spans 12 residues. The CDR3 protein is CSSPGHLYEQYF. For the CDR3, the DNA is TGCAGCTCTCCGGGACACCTCTACGAGCAGTACTTC.

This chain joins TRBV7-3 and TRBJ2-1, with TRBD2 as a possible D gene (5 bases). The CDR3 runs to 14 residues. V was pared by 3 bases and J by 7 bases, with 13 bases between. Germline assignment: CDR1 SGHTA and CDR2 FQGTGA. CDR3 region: CASSLGYGDNEQFF. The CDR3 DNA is TGTGCCAGCAGCTTGGGGTACGGGGATAATGAGCAGTTCTTC.

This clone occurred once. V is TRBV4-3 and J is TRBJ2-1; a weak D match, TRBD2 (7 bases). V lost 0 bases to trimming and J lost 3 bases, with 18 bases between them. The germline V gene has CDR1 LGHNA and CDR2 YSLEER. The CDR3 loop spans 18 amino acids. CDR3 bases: TGCGCCAGCAGCCAAGAGGCGATTGCGGGGGCAAACTACAATGAGCAGTTCTTC. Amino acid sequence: CASSQEAIAGANYNEQFF.

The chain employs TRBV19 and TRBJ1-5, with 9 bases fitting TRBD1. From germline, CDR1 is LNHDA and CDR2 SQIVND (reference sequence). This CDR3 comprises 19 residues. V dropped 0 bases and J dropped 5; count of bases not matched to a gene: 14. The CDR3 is CASSIDLGSGTGYDQPQHF. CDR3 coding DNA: TGTGCCAGTAGTATAGATCTAGGGAGCGGGACAGGGTACGATCAGCCCCAGCATTTT.

CDR3 in amino acids: CALEYRLTYEQYF. Here the CDR3 DNA reads TGTGCACTGGAGTACAGGCTGACCTACGAGCAGTACTTC. V usage is TRBV30 and J usage is TRBJ2-7, with D possibly matching TRBD1 (5 bases). Germline loops: CDR1 GTSNPN, CDR2 SVGIG (reference sequence). The length of the CDR3 is 13 residues.

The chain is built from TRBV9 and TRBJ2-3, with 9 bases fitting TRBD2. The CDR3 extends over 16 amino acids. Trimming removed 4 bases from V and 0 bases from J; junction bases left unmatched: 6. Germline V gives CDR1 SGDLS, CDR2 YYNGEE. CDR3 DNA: TGTGCCAGCAGCCCTTATAGCGGGGGCAGCACAGATACGCAGTATTTT. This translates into CASSPYSGGSTDTQYF.

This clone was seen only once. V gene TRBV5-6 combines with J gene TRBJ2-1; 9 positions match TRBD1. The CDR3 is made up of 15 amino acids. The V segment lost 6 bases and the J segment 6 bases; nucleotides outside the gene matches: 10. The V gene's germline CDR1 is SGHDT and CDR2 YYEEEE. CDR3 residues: CASTYGTGLANEQFF. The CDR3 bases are TGTGCCAGCACCTACGGGACAGGGCTCGCCAATGAGCAGTTCTTC.

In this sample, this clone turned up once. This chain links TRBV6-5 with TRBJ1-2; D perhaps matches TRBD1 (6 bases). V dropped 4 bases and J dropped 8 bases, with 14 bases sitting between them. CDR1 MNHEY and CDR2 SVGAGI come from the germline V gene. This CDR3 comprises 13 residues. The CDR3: CASSSVYREGYTF. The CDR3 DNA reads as TGTGCCAGCAGTTCGGTCTACAGGGAGGGCTACACCTTC.

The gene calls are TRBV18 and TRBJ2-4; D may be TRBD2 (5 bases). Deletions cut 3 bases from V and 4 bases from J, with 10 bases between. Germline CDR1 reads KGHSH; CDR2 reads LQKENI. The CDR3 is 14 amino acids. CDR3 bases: TGTGCCAGCTCACCTCACGCGGGTAAAAACATTCAGTACTTC. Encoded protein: CASSPHAGKNIQYF.

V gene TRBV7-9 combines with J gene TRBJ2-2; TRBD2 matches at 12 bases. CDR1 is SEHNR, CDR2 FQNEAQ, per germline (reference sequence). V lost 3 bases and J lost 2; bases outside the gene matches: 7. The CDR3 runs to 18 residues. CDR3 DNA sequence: TGTGCCAGCAGCTTGCTGGGACTAGCGGGCGGAAACACCGGGGAGCTGTTTTTT. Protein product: CASSLLGLAGGNTGELFF.

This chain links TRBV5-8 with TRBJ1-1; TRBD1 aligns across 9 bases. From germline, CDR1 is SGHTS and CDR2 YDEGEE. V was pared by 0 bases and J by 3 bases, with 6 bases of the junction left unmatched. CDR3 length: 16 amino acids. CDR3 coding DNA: TGTGCCAGCAGCTTGGTAAACAGGGGGCGAGACACTGAAGCTTTCTTT. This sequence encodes CASSLVNRGRDTEAFF.

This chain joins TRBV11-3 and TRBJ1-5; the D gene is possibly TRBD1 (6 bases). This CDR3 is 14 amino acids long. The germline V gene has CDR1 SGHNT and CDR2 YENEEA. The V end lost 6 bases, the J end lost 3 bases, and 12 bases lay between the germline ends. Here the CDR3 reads CASSVDRLNQPQHF. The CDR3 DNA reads TGTGCCAGCAGTGTGGACAGACTCAATCAGCCCCAGCATTTT.

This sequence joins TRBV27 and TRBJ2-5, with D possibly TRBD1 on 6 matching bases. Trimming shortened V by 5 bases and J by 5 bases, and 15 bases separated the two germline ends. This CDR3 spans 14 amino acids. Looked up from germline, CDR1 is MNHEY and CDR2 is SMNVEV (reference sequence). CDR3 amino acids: CASSVGQPGETQYF. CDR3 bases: TGTGCCAGCAGTGTCGGACAGCCGGGGGAGACCCAGTACTTC.

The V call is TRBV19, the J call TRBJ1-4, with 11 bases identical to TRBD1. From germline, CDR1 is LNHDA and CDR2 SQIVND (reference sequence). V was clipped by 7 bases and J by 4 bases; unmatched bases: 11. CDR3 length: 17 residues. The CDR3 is CASTAPGQGAINEKLFF. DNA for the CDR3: TGTGCCAGTACCGCGCCCGGACAGGGGGCAATTAATGAAAAACTGTTTTTT.

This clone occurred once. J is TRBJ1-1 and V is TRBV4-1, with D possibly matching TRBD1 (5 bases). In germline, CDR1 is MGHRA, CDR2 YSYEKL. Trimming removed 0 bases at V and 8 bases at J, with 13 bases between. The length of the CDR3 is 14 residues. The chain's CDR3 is CASSQEKGLMEAFF. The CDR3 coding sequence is TGCGCCAGCAGCCAAGAAAAGGGACTCATGGAAGCTTTCTTT.

CDR3 sequence: CASSSLAGVYEQYF. The DNA of the CDR3 is TGTGCCAGCAGTTCCCTAGCGGGGGTCTACGAGCAGTACTTC. V is TRBV6-5 and J is TRBJ2-7; 10 nucleotides agree with TRBD2. This CDR3 is 14 amino acids long. Germline V CDR1 and CDR2: MNHEY, SVGAGI. V was pared by 4 bases and J by 3 bases, with 3 bases of the junction left unmatched.

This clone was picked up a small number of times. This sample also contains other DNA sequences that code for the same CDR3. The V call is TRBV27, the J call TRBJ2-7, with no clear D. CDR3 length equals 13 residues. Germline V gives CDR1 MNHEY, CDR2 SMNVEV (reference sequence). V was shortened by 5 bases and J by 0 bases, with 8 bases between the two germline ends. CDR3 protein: CASSLDSSYEQYF. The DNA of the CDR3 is TGTGCCAGCAGTCTCGATAGCTCCTACGAGCAGTACTTC.